This TCR beta chain was identified during a study of T cell responses to AZD1222 COVID-19 vaccine. TCRdb's copy holds only in-frame clones and misses some; the assay was immunoSEQ multiplex PCR. The sample consists of approximately 120,000 clones, about 91% of them appearing once. Findings of the study overall: No repertoire was sampled before or during the peak T cell response, only after it. Donors in the cohort were predominantly white British and more often female, and clonal diversity was possibly underestimated.

Regarding this clone: The antigen is not known.

The specimen comprised peripheral blood, sampled on day 0 of AZD1222 vaccination. This TCR derives from an adult in good health.

This chain's CDR3 is CASTHRQGRDNSPLHF. The CDR3 bases are TGTGCCAGCACTCATCGACAGGGGAGAGATAATTCACCCCTCCACTTT. The genes are TRBV6-6 and TRBJ1-6; 8 bases align to TRBD1. This CDR3 has 16 amino acids. The V gene's germline CDR1 is MNHNY and CDR2 SVGAGI (reference sequence). V gave up 7 bases and J gave up 5 bases; unmatched junction bases: 10.